These T cell receptor beta chains were read from a single sample in a study of prognosis after radiotherapy for stage I lung cancer. TCRdb re-called the multiplex PCR reads with MiXCR, one entry per CDR3 protein. This sample has about 16,000 distinct CDR3 sequences, with about 44% found just once. Sequenced here: PBMCs, sampled before or after stereotactic body radiation therapy (not recorded which). These receptors originate from a donor over 45 with non-small cell lung cancer. The conserved cysteine and the conserved F or W are not part of the CDR3 here. Each record gives: V gene, J gene, CDR3 protein.

TRBV4-1,TRBJ2-2,ASSQVDLGFHTGELF
TRBV7-2,TRBJ2-1,ASSLWRGGLNEQF
TRBV11-3,TRBJ2-1,ASSSEEQF
TRBV5-4,TRBJ2-7,ASSLAGGTHEQY
TRBV7-2,TRBJ2-2,ASSLRNGGWDLF
TRBV5-1,TRBJ1-2,ASSSQGGHYGYT
TRBV7-8,TRBJ1-3,ASSQGARGVSGNTIY
TRBV7-9,TRBJ2-5,ASSLGAGTQY
TRBV24-1,TRBJ1-2,ATSAQGDYGYT
TRBV19,TRBJ2-3,ASSSWGADTQY
TRBV6-1,TRBJ1-2,ASSEALTRGQIGGYT
TRBV14,TRBJ2-2,ASSQYRGVRERLF
TRBV9,TRBJ2-2,ASSPRTANTGELF
TRBV12-3/TRBV12-4,TRBJ2-3,ATYASGATDTQY
TRBV20-1,TRBJ2-1,SAPSISGGADNEQF
TRBV28,TRBJ2-5,ASSLQIGTQY
TRBV27,TRBJ2-7,DSSGQGEQY
TRBV6-1,TRBJ2-7,AISPSIGPSDEQY
TRBV15,TRBJ2-3,ATSREAGRDTQY
TRBV12-3/TRBV12-4,TRBJ2-7,ASSFATSAGSYEQY
TRBV5-1,TRBJ1-5,ASSPDGPSQQPQH
TRBV20-1,TRBJ1-2,SARTPATRLWDGYT
TRBV5-1,TRBJ1-1,ASSLQPGQTNTEAF
TRBV9,TRBJ2-2,ASSRGAGGRLNTGELF
TRBV12-3/TRBV12-4,TRBJ1-2,ASSLTGRYGYT
TRBV6-1,TRBJ1-3,ASRSPGSSSGNTIY
TRBV6-2/TRBV6-3,TRBJ1-6,ASSYVRDDSPLH
TRBV7-2,TRBJ2-7,ASSSPWAYEQY
TRBV6-1,TRBJ1-1,ASSRTPYTEAF
TRBV11-3,TRBJ1-3,ASSSTRDGGNTIY
TRBV6-1,TRBJ2-3,ASSEGLAGADTQY
TRBV7-9,TRBJ1-4,ASNRPGFEEKLS